The 14 T cell receptor beta chains below all came from one sample that was sequenced in a study of CD4 T cells in relation to SARS-CoV-2 and coronaviruses. The unexposed donors gave CD4+ T cells in 2011-2018, prior to COVID-19. The cells were cultured for 10 days before CD4+ T cells were isolated. These receptors lack a known antigen. Profiling relied on immunoSEQ multiplex PCR, and the TCRdb table lists in-frame clones only, not all of them. The sample records under 35,000 clones, about 80% being singletons. Sequencing was carried out using CD4+ T cells from PBMCs, cultured in vitro. The receptors stem from a human donor in good health.

J is TRBJ1-1 and V is TRBV10-3; 8 bases align to TRBD1. In germline, CDR1 is ENHRY, CDR2 SYGVKD. This CDR3 contains 14 residues. With 4 bases clipped from V and 7 bases from J, the junction kept 8 bases outside the gene matches. CDR3 protein: CAISGKPGGDEAFF. CDR3 bases: TGTGCCATCAGTGGTAAGCCAGGGGGCGATGAAGCTTTCTTT.

This chain uses TRBV11-3 with TRBJ2-3; unclear D gene. This CDR3 is built from 15 residues. V was trimmed by 1 base and J by 0 bases, leaving 8 bases between them. Germline-derived CDR1 and CDR2 are SGHNT and YENEEA. CDR3 amino acids: CASSLGAVSTDTQYF. CDR3 nucleotide sequence: TGTGCCAGCAGCTTAGGCGCAGTCAGCACAGATACGCAGTATTTT. Looking up the rest from reference TRBV11-3 and TRBJ2-3 gives the full variable domain: EAGVVQSPRYKIIEKKQPVAFWCNPISGHNTLYWYLQNLGQGPELLIRYENEEAVDDSQLPKDRFSAERLKGVDSTLKIQPAELGDSAVYLCASSLGAVSTDTQYFGPGTRLTVL.

This chain uses TRBV19 with TRBJ1-2, with a weak D call TRBD1 (6 bases). Germline CDR1 is LNHDA and CDR2 is SQIVND (reference sequence). The CDR3 length is 15 residues. V shed 7 bases and J shed 4 bases, with 19 bases lying between them. Written as DNA, the CDR3 is TGTGCCAGTACCACCAAAGGCAGGGGAGGCTATGGCTACACCTTC. Residues: CASTTKGRGGYGYTF.

The V and J genes are TRBV6-5 and TRBJ2-7, with D maybe TRBD2 (6 bases). CDR3 length: 14 residues. Trimming removed 8 bases from V and 3 bases from J, with 17 bases in between. Germline CDR1 and CDR2: MNHEY and SVGAGI. The CDR3 DNA reads TGTGCCAGCCATATGACCGGGACTCGCTACGAGCAGTACTTC. It codes for CASHMTGTRYEQYF.

The rearrangement uses TRBV29-1 and TRBJ2-5; D remains ambiguous. Germline CDR1 and CDR2: SQVTM and ANQGSEA. V was shortened by 7 bases and J by 5 bases, with 8 bases between the two germline ends. The CDR3 contains 10 residues. CDR3 protein: CSGSEETQYF. In DNA, the CDR3 is TGCAGCGGATCCGAGGAGACCCAGTACTTC.

This sequence joins TRBV5-4 and TRBJ2-3; unclear D gene. Trimming cost V 4 bases and J 5 bases, with 11 bases left between them. CDR3 size: 13 residues. Germline CDR1 SGHNT, CDR2 YYREEE (reference sequence). The CDR3, as DNA: TGTGCCAGCAGCAGAGAGCTGGTAGATACGCAGTATTTT. Its protein is CASSRELVDTQYF.

The chain couples TRBV6-5 to TRBJ2-7; 7 positions match TRBD1. Germline loops: CDR1 MNHEY, CDR2 SVGAGI. V lost 10 bases to trimming and J lost 0 bases; unmatched junction nucleotides: 6. The CDR3 contains 13 residues. CDR3 nucleotides: TGTGCCACCACAGGGGCCCCCTCCTACGAGCAGTACTTC. Its protein is CATTGAPSYEQYF.

The chain uses TRBV14 and TRBJ1-2; D remains ambiguous. The germline CDR1 and CDR2 sequences are SGHDN and FVKESK. The CDR3 runs 15 residues. V lost 2 bases to trimming and J lost 4 bases, with 14 bases between them. The DNA for the CDR3 is TGTGCCAGCAGCCAATTTGGGTTTCCTACCTATGGCTACACCTTC. Its translation: CASSQFGFPTYGYTF. The full variable domain, in which reference TRBV14 and TRBJ1-2 provide the parts outside the CDR3, is EAGVTQFPSHSVIEKGQTVTLRCDPISGHDNLYWYRRVMGKEIKFLLHFVKESKQDESGMPNNRFLAERTGGTYSTLKVQPAELEDSGVYFCASSQFGFPTYGYTFGSGTRLTVV.

The V and J genes are TRBV18 and TRBJ1-3; tentatively, D is TRBD1 (5 bases). V was pared by 3 bases and J by 2 bases, with 14 bases between. Germline V gene data show CDR1 as KGHSH and CDR2 as LQKENI. The CDR3 has 16 amino acids. The CDR3 loop reads CASSPPTGPPGNTIYF. The CDR3 nucleotides are TGTGCCAGCTCACCCCCGACGGGGCCCCCTGGAAACACCATATATTTT.

The chain employs TRBV6-6 and TRBJ2-7, with 7 positions matching TRBD2. Trimming removed 2 bases from V and 3 bases from J; junction bases left unmatched: 4. The CDR3 covers 14 residues. Germline values: CDR1 MNHNY, CDR2 SVGAGI (reference sequence). The CDR3 region is CASSYAGADYEQYF. DNA of the CDR3: TGTGCCAGCAGTTACGCGGGAGCGGACTACGAGCAGTACTTC.

The sample holds a few counts of this clone. The chain is built from TRBV2 and TRBJ2-2; D remains unclear. Germline lookup yields CDR1 SNHLY and CDR2 FYNNEI. CDR3 length equals 14 residues. V gave up 6 bases and J gave up 8 bases, with 16 bases separating them. The CDR3 coding sequence is TGTGCCAGCAGCCAAACCGAAACACGGGGGGAGCTGTTTTTT. Its protein product is CASSQTETRGELFF.

This clone appeared a few times. V usage is TRBV7-2 and J usage is TRBJ1-6, with 7 bases that match TRBD1. Looked up from germline, CDR1 is SGHTA and CDR2 is FQGNSA. CDR3 length equals 16 residues. The J segment lost 6 bases and the V segment lost 4 bases, leaving 9 bases of the junction unmatched. The CDR3 region has the DNA TGTGCCAGCAGCTCACGGACAGGAGGGACTAATTCACCCCTCCACTTT. Amino acids: CASSSRTGGTNSPLHF.

The J gene is TRBJ2-7, the V gene TRBV7-9, with 11 bases aligning to TRBD2. Per the germline V gene, CDR1 is SEHNR and CDR2 is FQNEAQ (reference sequence). After removal of 1 base from V and 7 bases from J, the junction contained 0 bases not matched to a gene. The CDR3 totals 13 residues. This chain's CDR3 is CASSLGLAGEQYF. DNA for the CDR3: TGTGCCAGCAGCTTAGGACTAGCGGGGGAGCAGTACTTC. Filled out from reference TRBV7-9 and TRBJ2-7, the complete variable domain reads DTGVSQNPRHKITKRGQNVTFRCDPISEHNRLYWYRQTLGQGPEFLTYFQNEAQLEKSRLLSDRFSAERPKGSFSTLEIQRTEQGDSAMYLCASSLGLAGEQYFGPGTRLTVT.

V and J are TRBV7-3 and TRBJ1-1; D is undetermined. Germline V gene data show CDR1 as SGHTA and CDR2 as FQGTGA. This CDR3 region has 14 residues. Deletions cut 5 bases from V and 6 bases from J, with 16 bases between. The CDR3 protein is CASSQGGSRAEAFF. DNA of the CDR3: TGTGCCAGCAGCCAAGGCGGGTCGAGGGCTGAAGCTTTCTTT.